The clone carrying this TCR beta chain has a count of ten or more. The target antigen is unknown. Unique molecular identifier tags were affixed to discrete cDNA molecules. Each CDR3 protein gets one entry after TCRdb re-called the 5' RACE reads with MiXCR. The sample consists of about 99,000 distinct CDR3 sequences, approximately 16% of them appearing once. V lost 5 bases, J lost 7 bases, and 3 bases stayed unmatched. From germline, CDR1 is MNHEY and CDR2 SMNVEV (reference sequence). CDR3 length equals 13 residues. These data belong to a study of early T cells in non-severe SARS-CoV-2 infection. Study-wide findings and caveats: The VDJdb matching leaned toward anti-spike CD8 responses and overlooked private and CD4 specificities.

V and J are TRBV27 and TRBJ2-1, with 9 bases lining up with TRBD2. The sample comprised whole blood. The origin of this receptor is an adult who was a healthcare worker with PCR-confirmed SARS-CoV-2 infection or an uninfected control (not recorded which). CDR3 coding DNA: TGTGCCAGCAGTCAGGGACTAGCAAATGAGCAGTTCTTC. It yields the protein CASSQGLANEQFF.